This is a list of T cell receptor beta chains from one sample in a study of control samples from healthy donors and cancer patients. Produced via immunoSEQ multiplex PCR; TCRdb's table is partial and in-frame only. The sample has over 80,000 clones, about four fifths seen once. Input material: blood. These receptors came from a man aged 55 to 70 in good health. The CDR3 runs from the conserved cysteine through the conserved F or W. D genes are given only for firm matches. A row's size may be missing; if present it is once, few, many or a size class.

TRBV3-1/TRBV3-2	-	TRBJ2-2	-	CASSQDPARGGELFF	TGTGCCAGCAGCCAAGATCCGGCTAGAGGTGGGGAGCTGTTTTTT
TRBV30	-	TRBJ1-2	-	CAWSGGRRYGYTF	TGTGCCTGGAGTGGGGGTAGGCGCTATGGCTACACCTTC
TRBV11-2	-	TRBJ2-1	TRBD2	CASNPGGSGRINEQFF	TGTGCCAGCAACCCTGGAGGGAGCGGGAGAATCAATGAGCAGTTCTTC
TRBV5-1	-	TRBJ2-4	TRBD2	CASRGLAGDRGIQYF	TGCGCCAGTCGGGGACTAGCGGGGGACCGGGGCATTCAGTACTTC
TRBV19	-	TRBJ2-7	-	CASSIGASKAYEQYF	TGTGCCAGTAGTATAGGGGCTAGTAAGGCCTACGAGCAGTACTTC
TRBV6-5	-	TRBJ1-5	TRBD1	CASNPTGPSQPQHF	TGTGCCAGCAACCCGACAGGGCCCAGTCAGCCCCAGCATTTT
TRBV6-6	-	TRBJ2-5	TRBD2	CASSYSASGAQETQYF	TGTGCCAGCAGTTACTCGGCTAGCGGAGCCCAAGAGACCCAGTACTTC
TRBV18	-	TRBJ1-6	-	CASSLTDGRNSPLHF	TGTGCCAGCTCACTAACGGACGGGCGGAATTCACCCCTCCACTTT
TRBV11-2	-	TRBJ2-4	-	CASSLPWLAKNIQYF	TGTGCCAGCAGCTTACCGTGGCTAGCCAAAAACATTCAGTACTTC
TRBV6-6	few	TRBJ1-4	-	CASSSPTVLFF	TGTGCCAGCAGTTCCCCGACAGTACTGTTTTTT
TRBV18	-	TRBJ1-2	TRBD1	CASSPRPTGQGGYGYTF	TGTGCCAGCTCACCAAGGCCTACGGGACAGGGAGGCTATGGCTACACCTTC
TRBV6-2/TRBV6-3	-	TRBJ1-6	TRBD1	CASSKGGTANSPLHF	TGTGCCAGCAGTAAAGGGGGGACAGCAAATTCACCCCTCCACTTT
TRBV27	few	TRBJ1-1	-	CASSLHDRPNTEAFF	TGTGCCAGCAGTCTGCACGACCGGCCTAACACTGAAGCTTTCTTT
TRBV24-1	few	TRBJ2-1	TRBD1	CATSEGQGAGNNEQFF	TGTGCCACCAGTGAAGGACAGGGGGCGGGAAACAATGAGCAGTTCTTC
TRBV11-1	-	TRBJ2-1	TRBD1	CASSFLKGANEQFF	TGTGCCAGCAGCTTCTTGAAGGGGGCAAATGAGCAGTTCTTC
TRBV28	-	TRBJ1-5	-	CASSPIPGNQPQHF	TGTGCCAGCAGTCCCATCCCCGGCAATCAGCCCCAGCATTTT
TRBV19	-	TRBJ1-1	TRBD1	CASSTRQGNTEAFF	TGTGCCAGTAGTACGAGACAGGGGAACACTGAAGCTTTCTTT
TRBV6-1	few	TRBJ1-5	TRBD1	CASSELAGTDQPQHF	TGTGCCAGCAGTGAATTGGCAGGGACAGATCAGCCCCAGCATTTT
TRBV30	once	TRBJ2-7	-	CASGTGSYEQYF	TGTGCCAGTGGGACGGGTTCCTACGAGCAGTACTTC
TRBV5-6	-	TRBJ1-5	TRBD1	CASSRTGMNSNQPQHF	TGTGCCAGCAGCCGGACAGGGATGAATAGCAATCAGCCCCAGCATTTT
TRBV6-5	-	TRBJ1-1	-	CASSRGLRNTEAFF	TGTGCCAGCAGCCGGGGACTTCGGAACACTGAAGCTTTCTTT
TRBV18	once	TRBJ2-1	-	CASSPERFFGNEQFF	TGTGCCAGCTCACCGGAAAGATTTTTTGGGAATGAGCAGTTCTTC
TRBV11-2	-	TRBJ1-2	TRBD1	CASSLEGTVYGYTF	TGTGCCAGCAGCTTAGAGGGGACAGTTTATGGCTACACCTTC
TRBV9	-	TRBJ2-3	-	CASSVGADTQYF	TGTGCCAGCAGCGTAGGGGCAGATACGCAGTATTTT
TRBV28	-	TRBJ2-3	-	CASSFPGAQRDTQYF	TGTGCCAGCAGTTTCCCAGGGGCGCAAAGAGATACGCAGTATTTT
TRBV7-9	-	TRBJ2-7	-	CASSLGGQIYEQYF	TGTGCCAGCAGCCTCGGGGGACAGATCTACGAGCAGTACTTC
TRBV11-2	-	TRBJ1-1	TRBD1	CASSSSDRTNTEAFF	TGTGCCAGCAGCTCGTCGGACAGGACGAACACTGAAGCTTTCTTT
TRBV5-4	-	TRBJ1-2	-	CASRSRNYGYTF	TGTGCCAGCAGGTCACGCAACTATGGCTACACCTTC
TRBV28	once	TRBJ2-7	TRBD2	CASSQPAGGMGYEQYF	TGTGCCAGCAGCCAACCAGCGGGAGGAATGGGTTACGAGCAGTACTTC
TRBV3-1/TRBV3-2	-	TRBJ1-2	-	CASSQGLGPWRGYTF	TGTGCCAGCAGCCAAGGGTTGGGTCCTTGGAGAGGCTACACCTTC
TRBV27	-	TRBJ1-1	-	CASSLQPVGTEAFF	TGTGCCAGCAGTCTCCAGCCAGTGGGCACTGAAGCTTTCTTT
TRBV15	-	TRBJ1-5	TRBD1	CATSRAYRGLQPQHF	TGTGCCACCAGCAGGGCTTACAGGGGGTTGCAGCCCCAGCATTTT
TRBV28	-	TRBJ1-4	-	CASTPSGGGNEKLFF	TGTGCCAGCACTCCTTCCGGGGGAGGAAATGAAAAACTGTTTTTT
TRBV20-1	-	TRBJ1-1	TRBD1	CSAGGTGEAFF	TGCAGTGCTGGAGGGACAGGGGAAGCTTTCTTT
TRBV3-1/TRBV3-2	-	TRBJ2-7	-	CASSQVTGGPYEQYF	TGTGCCAGCAGCCAAGTGACGGGGGGCCCCTACGAGCAGTACTTC
TRBV5-4	-	TRBJ2-3	TRBD2	CASSLTGGGTDTQYF	TGTGCCAGCAGCTTGACGGGGGGGGGCACAGATACGCAGTATTTT
TRBV2	-	TRBJ1-6	-	CASVRTANNSPLHF	TGTGCCAGCGTACGGACAGCTAATAATTCACCCCTCCACTTT
TRBV6-1	-	TRBJ2-2	-	CASSEGPSDTGELFF	TGTGCCAGCAGTGAGGGGCCGTCGGACACCGGGGAGCTGTTTTTT
TRBV2	once	TRBJ2-2	-	CASSEVVNSGELFF	TGTGCCAGCAGTGAAGTTGTAAATAGCGGGGAGCTGTTTTTT
TRBV11-3	-	TRBJ2-7	-	CASSLLYEQYF	TGTGCCAGCAGCTTATTATACGAGCAGTACTTC
TRBV28	-	TRBJ1-5	-	CASSQLPASQPQHF	TGTGCCAGCAGTCAACTACCGGCTAGTCAGCCCCAGCATTTT